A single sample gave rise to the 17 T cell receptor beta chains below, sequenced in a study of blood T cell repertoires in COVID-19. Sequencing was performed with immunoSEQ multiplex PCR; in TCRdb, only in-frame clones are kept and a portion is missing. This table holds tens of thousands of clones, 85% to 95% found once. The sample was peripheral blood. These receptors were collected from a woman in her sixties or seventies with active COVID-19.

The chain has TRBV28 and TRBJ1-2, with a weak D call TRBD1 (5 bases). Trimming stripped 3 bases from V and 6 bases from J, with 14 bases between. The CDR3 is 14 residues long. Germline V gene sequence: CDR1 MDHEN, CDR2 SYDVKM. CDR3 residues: CASSFRQSNNGYTF. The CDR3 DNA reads TGTGCCAGCAGTTTCCGACAGTCCAACAATGGCTACACCTTC.

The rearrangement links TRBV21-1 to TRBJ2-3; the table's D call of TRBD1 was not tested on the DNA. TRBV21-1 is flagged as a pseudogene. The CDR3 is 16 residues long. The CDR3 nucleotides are TGTGCCAGCAGCAAAGGGGGACAGGGTAACACAGATACGCAGTATTTT. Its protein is CASSKGGQGNTDTQYF.

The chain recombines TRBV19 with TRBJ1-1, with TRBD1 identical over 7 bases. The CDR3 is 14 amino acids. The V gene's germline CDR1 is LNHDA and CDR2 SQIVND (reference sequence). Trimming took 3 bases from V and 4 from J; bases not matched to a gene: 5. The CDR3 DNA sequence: TGTGCCAGTAGTATTCGCAGGGACAGCACTGAAGCTTTCTTT. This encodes CASSIRRDSTEAFF.

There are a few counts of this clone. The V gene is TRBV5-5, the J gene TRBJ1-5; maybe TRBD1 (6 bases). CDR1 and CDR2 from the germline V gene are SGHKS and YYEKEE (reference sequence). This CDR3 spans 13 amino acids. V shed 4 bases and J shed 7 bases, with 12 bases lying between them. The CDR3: CASSINRDQPQHF. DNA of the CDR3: TGTGCCAGCAGCATAAACAGGGACCAGCCCCAGCATTTT.

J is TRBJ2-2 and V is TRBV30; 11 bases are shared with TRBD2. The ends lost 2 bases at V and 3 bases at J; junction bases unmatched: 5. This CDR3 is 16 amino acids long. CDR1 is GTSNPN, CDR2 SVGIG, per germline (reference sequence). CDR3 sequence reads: CAWSLGLAAHTGELFF. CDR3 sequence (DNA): TGTGCCTGGAGTTTGGGACTAGCGGCTCACACCGGGGAGCTGTTTTTT. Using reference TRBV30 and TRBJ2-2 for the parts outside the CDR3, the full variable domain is SQTIHQWPATLVQPVGSPLSLECTVEGTSNPNLYWYRQAAGRGLQLLFYSVGIGQISSEVPQNLSASRPQDRQFILSSKKLLLSDSGFYLCAWSLGLAAHTGELFFGEGSRLTVL.

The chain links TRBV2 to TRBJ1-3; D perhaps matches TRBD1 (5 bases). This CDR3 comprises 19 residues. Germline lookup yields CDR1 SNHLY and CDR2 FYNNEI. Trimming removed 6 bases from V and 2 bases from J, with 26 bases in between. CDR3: CASSPALGAPGPTGNTIYF. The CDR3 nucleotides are TGTGCCAGCAGCCCTGCCTTAGGGGCCCCGGGCCCTACTGGAAACACCATATATTTT.

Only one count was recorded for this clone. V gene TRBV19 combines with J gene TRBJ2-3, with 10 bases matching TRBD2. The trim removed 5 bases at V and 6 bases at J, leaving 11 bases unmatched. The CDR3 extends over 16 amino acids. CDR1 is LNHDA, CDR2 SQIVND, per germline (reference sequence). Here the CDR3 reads CASSRIAGGLSDTQYF. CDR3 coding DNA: TGTGCCAGTAGTCGAATAGCGGGAGGTCTTTCCGATACGCAGTATTTT.

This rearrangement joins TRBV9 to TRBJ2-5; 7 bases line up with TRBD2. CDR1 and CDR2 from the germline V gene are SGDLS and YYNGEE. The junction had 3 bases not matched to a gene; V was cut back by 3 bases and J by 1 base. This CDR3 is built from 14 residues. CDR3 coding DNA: TGTGCCAGCAGCGGATCGGGGGGCCAAGAGACCCAGTACTTC. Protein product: CASSGSGGQETQYF.

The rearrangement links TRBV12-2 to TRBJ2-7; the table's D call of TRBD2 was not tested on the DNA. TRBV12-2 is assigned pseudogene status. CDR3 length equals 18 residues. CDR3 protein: CASRLYGGTSGRRFVQYF. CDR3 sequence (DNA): TGTGCAAGTCGCTTATATGGGGGGACTAGCGGGAGAAGGTTTGTGCAGTACTTC.

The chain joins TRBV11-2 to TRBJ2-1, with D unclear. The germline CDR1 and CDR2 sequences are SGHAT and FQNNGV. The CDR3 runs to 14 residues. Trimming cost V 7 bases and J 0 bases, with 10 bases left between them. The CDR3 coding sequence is TGTGCCAGCACCACAGACAACTCCTACAATGAGCAGTTCTTC. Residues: CASTTDNSYNEQFF.

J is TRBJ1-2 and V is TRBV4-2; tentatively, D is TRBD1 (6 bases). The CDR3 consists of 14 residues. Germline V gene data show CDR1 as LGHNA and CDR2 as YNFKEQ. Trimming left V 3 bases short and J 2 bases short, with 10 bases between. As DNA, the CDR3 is TGTGCCAGCAGCCAGCCGGACAGAAACTATGGCTACACCTTC. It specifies CASSQPDRNYGYTF.

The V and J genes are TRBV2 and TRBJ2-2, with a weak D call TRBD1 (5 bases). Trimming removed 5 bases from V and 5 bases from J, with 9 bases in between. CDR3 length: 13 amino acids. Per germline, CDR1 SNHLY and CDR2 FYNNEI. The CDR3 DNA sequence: TGTGCCAGCAGTCCAGGGTTAACCGGGGAGCTGTTTTTT. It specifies CASSPGLTGELFF.

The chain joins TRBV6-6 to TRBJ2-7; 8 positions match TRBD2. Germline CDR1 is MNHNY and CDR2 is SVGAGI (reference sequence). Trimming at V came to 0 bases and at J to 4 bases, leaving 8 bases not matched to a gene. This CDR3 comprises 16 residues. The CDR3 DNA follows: TGTGCCAGCAGTTACTCGCGCACTAGCGGCCCATACGAGCAGTACTTC. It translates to CASSYSRTSGPYEQYF.

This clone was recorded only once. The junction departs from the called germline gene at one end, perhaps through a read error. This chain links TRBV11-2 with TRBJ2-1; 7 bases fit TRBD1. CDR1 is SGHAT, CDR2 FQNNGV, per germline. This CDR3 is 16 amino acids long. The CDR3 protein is CASRLVRDSRYNEQFF. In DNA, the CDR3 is TGTGCCAGCAGGTTAGTCCGGGACAGCCGATACAATGAGCAGTTCTTC. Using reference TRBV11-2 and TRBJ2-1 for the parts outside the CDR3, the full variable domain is EAGVAQSPRYKIIEKRQSVAFWCNPISGHATLYWYQQILGQGPKLLIQFQNNGVVDDSQLPKDRFSAERLKGVDSTLKIQPAKLEDSAVYLCASRLVRDSRYNEQFFGPGTRLTVL.

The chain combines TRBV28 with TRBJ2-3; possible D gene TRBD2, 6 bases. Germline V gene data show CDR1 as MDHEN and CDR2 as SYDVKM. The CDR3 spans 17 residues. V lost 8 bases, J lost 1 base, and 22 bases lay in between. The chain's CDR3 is CASYPQGTGVGTDTQYF. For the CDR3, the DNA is TGTGCCAGCTACCCCCAGGGAACGGGAGTCGGCACAGATACGCAGTATTTT.

CDR3 protein: CASSYSSGPPGIAQYF. Here the CDR3 DNA reads TGTGCCAGCAGCTATAGTAGCGGTCCCCCCGGAATTGCGCAGTATTTT. V and J are TRBV7-6 and TRBJ2-3, with D possibly being TRBD2 (6 bases). The germline CDR1 and CDR2 sequences are SGHVS and FNYEAQ. The CDR3 sequence is 16 residues long. Trimming left V 4 bases short and J 10 bases short, with 24 bases between.

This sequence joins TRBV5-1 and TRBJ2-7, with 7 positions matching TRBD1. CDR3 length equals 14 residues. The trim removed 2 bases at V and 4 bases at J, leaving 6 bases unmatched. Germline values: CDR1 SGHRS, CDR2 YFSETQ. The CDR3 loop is CASSFTGEIYEQYF. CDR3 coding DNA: TGCGCCAGCAGCTTTACAGGGGAAATTTACGAGCAGTACTTC.